Shown below are 2 T cell receptor beta chains from a single sample sequenced in a study of cytomegalovirus exposure and HLA in healthy donors. Vbeta (60) and Jbeta (13) primers were used in the PCR. Only in-frame clones appear in the TCRdb table, and some are missing; sequencing was by immunoSEQ multiplex PCR. The data show approximately 140,000 clones, about 78% seen once. The sample comprised PBMCs. These receptors came from a male donor in good health and CMV-seronegative.

This clone was seen a single time. The CDR3 loop is CASSPQARSLGVTNTGELFF. The CDR3, as DNA: TGTGCCAGCAGCCCGCAGGCCAGGTCTTTGGGCGTTACGAACACCGGGGAGCTGTTTTTT. This chain uses TRBV7-6 with TRBJ2-2; D not resolved. The CDR3 sequence is 20 residues long. The germline CDR1 and CDR2 sequences are SGHVS and FNYEAQ. Trimming cost V 5 bases and J 0 bases, with 25 bases left between them.

V and J are TRBV6-5 and TRBJ1-2; tentatively, D is TRBD1 (5 bases). The CDR3 totals 13 residues. The V gene lost 6 bases and the J gene lost 7 bases, with 15 bases spanning the gap. The germline V gene encodes CDR1 MNHEY and CDR2 SVGAGI. CDR3 sequence (DNA): TGTGCCAGCAGCCGCGGAGGGGACCTTGGCTACACCTTC. Its translation is CASSRGGDLGYTF.